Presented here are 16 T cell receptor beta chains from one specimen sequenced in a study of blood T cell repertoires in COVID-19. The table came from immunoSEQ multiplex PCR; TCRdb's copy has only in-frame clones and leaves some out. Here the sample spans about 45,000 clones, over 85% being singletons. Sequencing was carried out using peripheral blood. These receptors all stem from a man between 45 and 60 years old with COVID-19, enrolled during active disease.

This CDR3 is CASSQDNRDRYNEQFF. As DNA, the CDR3 is TGCGCCAGCAGTCAAGATAACCGGGACAGATACAATGAGCAGTTCTTC. The V gene is TRBV23-1, the J gene TRBJ2-1; TRBD1 matches 7 bases. TRBV23-1 is sorted into the ORF group, with uncertain function. The CDR3 spans 16 residues. With 2 bases clipped from V and 4 bases from J, the junction kept 8 bases outside the gene matches.

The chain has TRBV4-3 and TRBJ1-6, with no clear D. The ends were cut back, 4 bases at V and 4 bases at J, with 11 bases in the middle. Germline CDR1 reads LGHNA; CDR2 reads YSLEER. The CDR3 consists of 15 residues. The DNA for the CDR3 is TGCGCCAGCAGCCTTGAGACGGGTTATAATTCACCCCTCCACTTT. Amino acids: CASSLETGYNSPLHF.

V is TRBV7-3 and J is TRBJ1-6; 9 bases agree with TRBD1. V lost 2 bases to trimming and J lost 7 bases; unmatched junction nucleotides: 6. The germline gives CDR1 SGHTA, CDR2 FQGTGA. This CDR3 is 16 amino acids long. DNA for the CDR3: TGTGCCAGCAGCTTAGGAATTGGGACAGGGAATTCACCCCTCCACTTT. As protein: CASSLGIGTGNSPLHF.

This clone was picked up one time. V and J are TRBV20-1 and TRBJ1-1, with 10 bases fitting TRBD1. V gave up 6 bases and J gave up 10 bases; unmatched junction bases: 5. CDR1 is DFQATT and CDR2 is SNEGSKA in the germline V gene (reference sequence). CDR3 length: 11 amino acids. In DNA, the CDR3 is TGCAGTGCCCGGACAGGGGGGTTAGCTTTCTTT. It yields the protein CSARTGGLAFF.

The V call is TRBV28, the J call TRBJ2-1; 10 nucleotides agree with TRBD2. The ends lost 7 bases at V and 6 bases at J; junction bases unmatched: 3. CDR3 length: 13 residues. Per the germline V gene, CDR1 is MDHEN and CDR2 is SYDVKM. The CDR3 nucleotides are TGTGCCAGCACGGGACTAGCGCGCAATGAGCAGTTCTTC. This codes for CASTGLARNEQFF.

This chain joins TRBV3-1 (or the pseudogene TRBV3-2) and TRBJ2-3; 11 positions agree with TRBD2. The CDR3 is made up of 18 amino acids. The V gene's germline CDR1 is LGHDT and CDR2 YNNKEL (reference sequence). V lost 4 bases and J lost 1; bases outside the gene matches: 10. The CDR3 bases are TGTGCCAGCAGCCCCGAAACTAGCGGGAGTTACGGCACAGATACGCAGTATTTT. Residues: CASSPETSGSYGTDTQYF.

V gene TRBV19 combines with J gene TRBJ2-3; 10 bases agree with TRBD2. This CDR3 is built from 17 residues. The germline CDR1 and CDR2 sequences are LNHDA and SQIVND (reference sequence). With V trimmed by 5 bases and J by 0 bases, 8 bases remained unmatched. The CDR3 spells CASSSPWTSGSTDTQYF. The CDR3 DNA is TGTGCCAGTAGTTCACCTTGGACTAGCGGTAGCACAGATACGCAGTATTTT.

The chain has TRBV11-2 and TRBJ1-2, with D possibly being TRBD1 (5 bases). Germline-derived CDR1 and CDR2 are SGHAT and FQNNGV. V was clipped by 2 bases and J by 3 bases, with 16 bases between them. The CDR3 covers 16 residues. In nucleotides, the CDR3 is TGTGCCAGCAGCTTATCCTTTAGGGGCGGAGACTATGGCTACACCTTC. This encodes CASSLSFRGGDYGYTF.

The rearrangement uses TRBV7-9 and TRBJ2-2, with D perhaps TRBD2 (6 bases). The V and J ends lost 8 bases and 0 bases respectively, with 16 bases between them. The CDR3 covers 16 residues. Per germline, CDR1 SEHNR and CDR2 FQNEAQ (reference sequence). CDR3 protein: CASSPYRRANTGELFF. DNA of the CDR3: TGTGCCAGCTCTCCTTACAGGAGGGCGAACACCGGGGAGCTGTTTTTT.

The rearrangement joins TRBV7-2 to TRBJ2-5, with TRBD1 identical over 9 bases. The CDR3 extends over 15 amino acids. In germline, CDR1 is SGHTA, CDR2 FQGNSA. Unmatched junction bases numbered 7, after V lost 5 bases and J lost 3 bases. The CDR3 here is CASSPGTGFKETQYF. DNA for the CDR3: TGTGCCAGCAGCCCCGGGACAGGGTTTAAAGAGACCCAGTACTTC.

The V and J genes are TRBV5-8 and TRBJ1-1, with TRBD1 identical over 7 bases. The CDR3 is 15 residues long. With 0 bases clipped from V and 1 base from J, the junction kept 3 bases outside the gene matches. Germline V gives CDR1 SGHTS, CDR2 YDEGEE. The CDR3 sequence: CASSLGRQGNTEAFF. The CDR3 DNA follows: TGTGCCAGCAGCTTGGGAAGACAGGGGAACACTGAAGCTTTCTTT.

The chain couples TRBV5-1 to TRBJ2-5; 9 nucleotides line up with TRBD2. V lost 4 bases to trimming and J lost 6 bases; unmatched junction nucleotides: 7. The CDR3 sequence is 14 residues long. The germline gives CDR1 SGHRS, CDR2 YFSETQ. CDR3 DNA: TGCGCCAGCAGCCAGGGGACTAGCTGGAAGACCCAGTACTTC. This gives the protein CASSQGTSWKTQYF.

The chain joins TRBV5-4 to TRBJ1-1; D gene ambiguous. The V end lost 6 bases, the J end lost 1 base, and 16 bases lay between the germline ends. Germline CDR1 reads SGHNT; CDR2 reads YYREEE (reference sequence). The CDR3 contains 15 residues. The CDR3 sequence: CASTKFAGRNTEAFF. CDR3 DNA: TGTGCCAGCACCAAGTTCGCGGGGAGGAACACTGAAGCTTTCTTT. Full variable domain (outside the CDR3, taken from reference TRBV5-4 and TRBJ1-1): ETGVTQSPTHLIKTRGQQVTLRCSSQSGHNTVSWYQQALGQGPQFIFQYYREEENGRGNFPPRFSGLQFPNYSSELNVNALELDDSALYLCASTKFAGRNTEAFFGQGTRLTVV.

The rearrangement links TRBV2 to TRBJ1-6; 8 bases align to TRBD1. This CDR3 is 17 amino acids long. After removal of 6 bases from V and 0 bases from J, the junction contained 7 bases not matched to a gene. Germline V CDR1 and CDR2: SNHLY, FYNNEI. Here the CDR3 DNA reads TGTGCCAGCAGAGGACAGGGCTCGAGCTCCTATAATTCACCCCTCCACTTT. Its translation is CASRGQGSSSYNSPLHF. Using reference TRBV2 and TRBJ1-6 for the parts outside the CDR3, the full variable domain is EPEVTQTPSHQVTQMGQEVILRCVPISNHLYFYWYRQILGQKVEFLVSFYNNEISEKSEIFDDQFSVERPDGSNFTLKIRSTKLEDSAMYFCASRGQGSSSYNSPLHFGNGTRLTVT.

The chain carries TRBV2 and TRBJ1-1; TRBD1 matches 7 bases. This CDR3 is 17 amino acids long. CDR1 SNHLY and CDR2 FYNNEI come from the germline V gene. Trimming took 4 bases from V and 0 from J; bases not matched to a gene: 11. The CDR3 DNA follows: TGTGCCAGCAGTGTCATTGAGACAGGGCTACTGAACACTGAAGCTTTCTTT. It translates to CASSVIETGLLNTEAFF.

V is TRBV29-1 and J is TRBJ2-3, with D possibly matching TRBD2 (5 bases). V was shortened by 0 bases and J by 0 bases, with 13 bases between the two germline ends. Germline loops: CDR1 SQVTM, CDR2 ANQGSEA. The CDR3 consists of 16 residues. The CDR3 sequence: CSVEDGGQPSTDTQYF. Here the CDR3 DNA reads TGCAGCGTTGAAGATGGAGGTCAGCCCAGCACAGATACGCAGTATTTT.